These 13 T cell receptor beta chains were sequenced from one sample in a study of cytomegalovirus exposure and HLA in healthy donors. The primer mix had 60 Vbeta and 13 Jbeta primers. Only in-frame clones appear in the TCRdb table, and some are missing; sequencing was by immunoSEQ multiplex PCR. The sample includes about 150,000 clones, approximately 80% of them seen just once. The sample was PBMCs. Every receptor here comes from a man in his thirties or forties in good health and CMV-seropositive.

In this sample, this clone turned up a few times. The chain combines TRBV7-9 with TRBJ2-7, with 7 positions matching TRBD1. V shed 4 bases and J 6 bases; nucleotides not matched to a gene: 6. Germline CDR1 is SEHNR and CDR2 is FQNEAQ (reference sequence). This CDR3 has 13 amino acids. The CDR3 is CASSSSTGLEQYF. The CDR3, as DNA: TGTGCCAGCAGCTCCTCGACAGGGCTCGAGCAGTACTTC.

The V and J genes are TRBV28 and TRBJ2-1, with a possible D match to TRBD1 (6 bases). This CDR3 has 16 residues. Germline V gene lookup returns CDR1 MDHEN and CDR2 SYDVKM. Trimming stripped 2 bases from V and 6 bases from J, with 17 bases between. Here the CDR3 DNA reads TGTGCCAGCAGTTTAGACAGGCAGTTTCGAGGCAATGAGCAGTTCTTC. As protein: CASSLDRQFRGNEQFF.

This chain joins TRBV19 and TRBJ1-5, with 8 bases lining up with TRBD1. The J segment lost 7 bases and the V segment lost 4 bases, leaving 3 bases of the junction unmatched. The germline V gene has CDR1 LNHDA and CDR2 SQIVND (reference sequence). The CDR3 sequence is 13 residues long. CDR3 DNA sequence: TGTGCCAGTAGTACCGACAGGGGACAGCCCCAGCATTTT. Translation gives CASSTDRGQPQHF.

This clone turned up a few times. V and J are TRBV10-1 and TRBJ1-2; D perhaps matches TRBD1 (5 bases). V gave up 6 bases and J gave up 2 bases, with 10 bases separating them. CDR3 length equals 13 residues. CDR1 WNHNN and CDR2 SYGVQD come from the germline V gene (reference sequence). CDR3 sequence: CASSEQENYGYTF. The CDR3 bases are TGCGCCAGCAGCGAACAGGAAAACTATGGCTACACCTTC.

The J gene is TRBJ2-1, the V gene TRBV4-2, with 9 positions matching TRBD2. The CDR3 consists of 14 residues. In germline, CDR1 is LGHNA, CDR2 YNFKEQ. Germline trimming cut 3 bases from V and 6 bases from J; bases unmatched to any gene: 3. The CDR3 DNA reads as TGTGCCAGCAGCCACGGACTAGCGCTCAATGAGCAGTTCTTC. Its translation: CASSHGLALNEQFF.

The chain is built from TRBV7-9 and TRBJ2-2; D call uncertain. This CDR3 is 14 amino acids long. The V gene lost 4 bases and the J gene lost 4 bases, with 10 bases spanning the gap. The germline V gene encodes CDR1 SEHNR and CDR2 FQNEAQ (reference sequence). Here the CDR3 reads CASSSLLVTGELFF. CDR3 DNA sequence: TGTGCCAGCAGCTCCCTCCTTGTCACCGGGGAGCTGTTTTTT.

This clone was counted a few times. This rearrangement joins TRBV9 to TRBJ2-1; D perhaps matches TRBD1 (5 bases). Between the trimmed V and J ends, which lost 2 bases and 2 bases, there was a span of 11 bases. The germline V gene encodes CDR1 SGDLS and CDR2 YYNGEE. The CDR3 is made up of 15 amino acids. CDR3 loop: CASSVDSMAYNEQFF. CDR3 bases: TGTGCCAGCAGCGTCGACAGTATGGCCTACAATGAGCAGTTCTTC. Supplemented by reference TRBV9 and TRBJ2-1, the full variable domain reads DSGVTQTPKHLITATGQRVTLRCSPRSGDLSVYWYQQSLDQGLQFLIQYYNGEERAKGNILERFSAQQFPDLHSELNLSSLELGDSALYFCASSVDSMAYNEQFFGPGTRLTVL.

The chain is built from TRBV5-1 and TRBJ2-3; possible D gene TRBD2, 6 bases. The V and J ends lost 1 base and 5 bases respectively, with 23 bases between them. Germline CDR1 reads SGHRS; CDR2 reads YFSETQ. The CDR3 contains 18 residues. The CDR3 protein is CASSLTPHSGGAQDTQYF. In nucleotides, the CDR3 is TGCGCCAGCAGCTTGACCCCCCACAGCGGAGGGGCCCAAGATACGCAGTATTTT. The whole variable domain, filled in from reference TRBV5-1 and TRBJ2-3, reads KAGVTQTPRYLIKTRGQQVTLSCSPISGHRSVSWYQQTPGQGLQFLFEYFSETQRNKGNFPGRFSGRQFSNSRSEMNVSTLELGDSALYLCASSLTPHSGGAQDTQYFGPGTRLTVL.

The chain has TRBV10-3 and TRBJ2-5, with 14 positions matching TRBD2. CDR3 size: 15 residues. CDR1 is ENHRY, CDR2 SYGVKD, per germline. V gave up 6 bases and J gave up 4 bases; unmatched junction bases: 4. The CDR3 spells CAISPGLAGAETQYF. CDR3 bases: TGTGCCATCAGCCCGGGACTAGCGGGAGCAGAGACCCAGTACTTC.

This clone was observed a few times. The J gene is TRBJ1-2, the V gene TRBV29-1; TRBD1 matches at 7 bases. V dropped 6 bases and J dropped 2; count of bases not matched to a gene: 9. CDR1 SQVTM and CDR2 ANQGSEA come from the germline V gene. CDR3 length: 14 residues. As DNA, the CDR3 is TGCAGCGTCCAGGGGGTTACCCCCAACTATGGCTACACCTTC. Its protein product is CSVQGVTPNYGYTF.

J is TRBJ2-2 and V is TRBV19, with D possibly being TRBD1 (6 bases). Trimming removed 3 bases from V and 0 bases from J, with 11 bases in between. The CDR3 length is 16 residues. Germline V CDR1 and CDR2: LNHDA, SQIVND (reference sequence). The CDR3 nucleotides are TGTGCCAGTAGTATGTGGACAGATTCGAACACCGGGGAGCTGTTTTTT. Translation gives CASSMWTDSNTGELFF.

This chain joins TRBV28 and TRBJ1-2, with D tentatively TRBD1 (5 bases). The germline CDR1 and CDR2 sequences are MDHEN and SYDVKM. V lost 5 bases and J 7 bases, leaving 11 bases between the germline ends. CDR3 length equals 12 residues. The CDR3 coding sequence is TGTGCCAGCAGTCCCAACAGGTCTGGCTACACCTTC. Protein sequence: CASSPNRSGYTF.

The rearrangement uses TRBV4-1 and TRBJ2-7, with TRBD1 matching over 9 bases. Trimming cost V 5 bases and J 0 bases; bases outside gene matches: 5. The CDR3 runs to 15 residues. Germline V gives CDR1 MGHRA, CDR2 YSYEKL. The CDR3 nucleotides are TGCGCCAGCAGCGCCCGACAGGGGGACTCCTACGAGCAGTACTTC. The encoded protein is CASSARQGDSYEQYF.